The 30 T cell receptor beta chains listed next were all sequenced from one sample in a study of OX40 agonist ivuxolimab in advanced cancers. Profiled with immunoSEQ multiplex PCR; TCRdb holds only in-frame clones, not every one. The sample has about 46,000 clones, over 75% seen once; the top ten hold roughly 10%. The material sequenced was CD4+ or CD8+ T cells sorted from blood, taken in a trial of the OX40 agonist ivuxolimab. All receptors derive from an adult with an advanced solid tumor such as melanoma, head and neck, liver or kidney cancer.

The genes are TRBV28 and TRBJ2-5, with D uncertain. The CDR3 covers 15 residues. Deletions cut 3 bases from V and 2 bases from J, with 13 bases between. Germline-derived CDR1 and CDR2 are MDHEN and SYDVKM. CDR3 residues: CASSFVGYRQETQYF. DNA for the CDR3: TGTGCCAGCAGTTTCGTTGGGTATCGACAAGAGACCCAGTACTTC.

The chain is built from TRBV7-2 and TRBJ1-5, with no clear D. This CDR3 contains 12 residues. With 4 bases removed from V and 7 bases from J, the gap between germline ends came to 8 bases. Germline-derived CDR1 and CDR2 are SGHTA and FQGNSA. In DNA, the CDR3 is TGTGCCAGCAGCTATCTTGGGCAGCCCCAGCATTTT. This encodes CASSYLGQPQHF.

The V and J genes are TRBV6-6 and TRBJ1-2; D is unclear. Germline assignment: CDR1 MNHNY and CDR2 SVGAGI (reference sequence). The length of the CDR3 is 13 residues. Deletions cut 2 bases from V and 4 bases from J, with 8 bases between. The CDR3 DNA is TGTGCCAGCAGTTACGCTATCGGCTATGGCTACACCTTC. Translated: CASSYAIGYGYTF.

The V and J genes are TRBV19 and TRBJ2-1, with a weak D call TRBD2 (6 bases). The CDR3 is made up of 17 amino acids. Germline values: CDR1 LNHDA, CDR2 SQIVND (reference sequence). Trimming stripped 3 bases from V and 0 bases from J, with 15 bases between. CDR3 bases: TGTGCCAGTAGTATCGGTAGCGGAGAGAGCTCCTACAATGAGCAGTTCTTC. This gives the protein CASSIGSGESSYNEQFF.

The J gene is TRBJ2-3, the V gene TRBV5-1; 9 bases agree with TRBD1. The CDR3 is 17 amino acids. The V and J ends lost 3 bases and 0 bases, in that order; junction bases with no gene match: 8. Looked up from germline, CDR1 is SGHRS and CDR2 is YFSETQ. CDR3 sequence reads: CASSSADRGISTDTQYF. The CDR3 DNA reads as TGCGCCAGCAGCTCCGCCGACAGGGGGATCAGCACAGATACGCAGTATTTT.

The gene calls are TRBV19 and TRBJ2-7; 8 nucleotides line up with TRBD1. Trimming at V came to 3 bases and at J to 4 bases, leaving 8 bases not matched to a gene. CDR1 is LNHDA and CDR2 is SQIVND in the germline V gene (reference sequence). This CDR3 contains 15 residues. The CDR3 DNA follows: TGTGCCAGTAGTATTTCATCAGGGGGCGAATACGAGCAGTACTTC. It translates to CASSISSGGEYEQYF.

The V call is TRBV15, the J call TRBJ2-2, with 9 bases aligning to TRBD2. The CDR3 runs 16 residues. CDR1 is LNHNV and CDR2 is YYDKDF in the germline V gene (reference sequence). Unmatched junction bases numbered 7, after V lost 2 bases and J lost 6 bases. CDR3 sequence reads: CATSRRIAGEAGELFF. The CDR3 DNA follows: TGTGCCACCAGCAGACGTATAGCGGGAGAGGCCGGGGAGCTGTTTTTT.

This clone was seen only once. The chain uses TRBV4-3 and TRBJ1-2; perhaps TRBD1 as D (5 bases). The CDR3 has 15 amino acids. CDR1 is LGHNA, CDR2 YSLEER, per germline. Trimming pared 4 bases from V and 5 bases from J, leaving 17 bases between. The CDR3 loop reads CASSPTMGRDYGYTF. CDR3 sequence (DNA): TGCGCCAGCAGCCCGACGATGGGGCGCGATTATGGCTACACCTTC.

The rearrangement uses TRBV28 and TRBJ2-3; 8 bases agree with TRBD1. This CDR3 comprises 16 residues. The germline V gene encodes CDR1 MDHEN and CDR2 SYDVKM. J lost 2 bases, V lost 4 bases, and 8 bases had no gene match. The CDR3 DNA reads TGTGCCAGCAGTTCTTTGGACAGGGCCCACACAGATACGCAGTATTTT. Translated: CASSSLDRAHTDTQYF. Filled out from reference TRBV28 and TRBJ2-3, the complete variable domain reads DVKVTQSSRYLVKRTGEKVFLECVQDMDHENMFWYRQDPGLGLRLIYFSYDVKMKEKGDIPEGYSVSREKKERFSLILESASTNQTSMYLCASSSLDRAHTDTQYFGPGTRLTVL.

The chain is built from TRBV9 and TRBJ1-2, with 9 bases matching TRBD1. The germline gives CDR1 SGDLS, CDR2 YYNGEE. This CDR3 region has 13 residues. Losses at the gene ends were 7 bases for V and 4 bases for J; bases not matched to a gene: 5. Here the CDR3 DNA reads TGTGCCAGCCGGGACAGGGAAACCTATGGCTACACCTTC. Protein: CASRDRETYGYTF.

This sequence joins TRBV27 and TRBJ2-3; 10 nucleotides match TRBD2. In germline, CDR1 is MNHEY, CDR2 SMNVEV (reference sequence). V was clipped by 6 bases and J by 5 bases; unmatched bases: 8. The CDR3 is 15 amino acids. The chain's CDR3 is CASRASGGAVDTQYF. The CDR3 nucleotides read TGTGCCAGCAGGGCTAGCGGGGGAGCTGTAGATACGCAGTATTTT.

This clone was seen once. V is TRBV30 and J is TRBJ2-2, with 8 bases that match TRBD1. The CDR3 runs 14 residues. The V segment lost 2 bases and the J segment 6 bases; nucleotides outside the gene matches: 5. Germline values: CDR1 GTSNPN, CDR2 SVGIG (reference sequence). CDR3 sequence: CAWSSGGQAGELFF. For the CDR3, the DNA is TGTGCCTGGAGTTCAGGGGGCCAGGCCGGGGAGCTGTTTTTT.

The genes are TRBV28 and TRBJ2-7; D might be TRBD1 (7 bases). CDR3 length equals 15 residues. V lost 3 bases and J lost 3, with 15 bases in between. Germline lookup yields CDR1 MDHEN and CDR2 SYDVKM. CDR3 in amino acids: CASSFRGGTDYEQYF. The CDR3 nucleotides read TGTGCCAGCAGTTTTCGAGGGGGGACAGACTACGAGCAGTACTTC.

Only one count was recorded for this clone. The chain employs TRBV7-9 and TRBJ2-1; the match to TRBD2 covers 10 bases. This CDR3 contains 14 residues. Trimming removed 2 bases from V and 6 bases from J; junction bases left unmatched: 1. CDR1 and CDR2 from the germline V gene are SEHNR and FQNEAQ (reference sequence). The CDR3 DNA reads TGTGCCAGCAGCTTAACTAGCGGGATCAATGAGCAGTTCTTC. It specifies CASSLTSGINEQFF.

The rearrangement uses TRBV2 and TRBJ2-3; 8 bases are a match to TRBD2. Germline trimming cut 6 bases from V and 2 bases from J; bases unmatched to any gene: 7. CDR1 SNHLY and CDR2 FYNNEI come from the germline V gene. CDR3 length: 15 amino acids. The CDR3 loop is CASRGSGRLTDTQYF. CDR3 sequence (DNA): TGTGCCAGCAGGGGGAGCGGGAGACTCACAGATACGCAGTATTTT.

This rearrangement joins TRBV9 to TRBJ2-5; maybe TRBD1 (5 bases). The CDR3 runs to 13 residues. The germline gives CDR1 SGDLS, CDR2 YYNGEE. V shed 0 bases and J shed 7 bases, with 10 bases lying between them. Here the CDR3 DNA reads TGTGCCAGCAGCGTAGCAGGGTCGATGACCCAGTACTTC. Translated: CASSVAGSMTQYF.

In DNA, the CDR3 is TGTGCCAGCAGTTTTTACAATTCACCCCTCCACTTT. Protein sequence: CASSFYNSPLHF. The chain links TRBV28 to TRBJ1-6; D call uncertain. The V and J ends lost 3 bases and 7 bases respectively, with 4 bases between them. The CDR3 is 12 amino acids. Looked up from germline, CDR1 is MDHEN and CDR2 is SYDVKM. Complete variable domain (other parts from reference TRBV28 and TRBJ1-6): DVKVTQSSRYLVKRTGEKVFLECVQDMDHENMFWYRQDPGLGLRLIYFSYDVKMKEKGDIPEGYSVSREKKERFSLILESASTNQTSMYLCASSFYNSPLHFGNGTRLTVT.

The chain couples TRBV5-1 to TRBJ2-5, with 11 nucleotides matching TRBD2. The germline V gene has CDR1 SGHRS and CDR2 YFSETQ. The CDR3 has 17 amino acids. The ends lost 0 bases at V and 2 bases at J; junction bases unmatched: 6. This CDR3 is CASSLGLAGGVQETQYF. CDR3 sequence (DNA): TGCGCCAGCAGCTTGGGGCTAGCGGGAGGCGTACAAGAGACCCAGTACTTC.

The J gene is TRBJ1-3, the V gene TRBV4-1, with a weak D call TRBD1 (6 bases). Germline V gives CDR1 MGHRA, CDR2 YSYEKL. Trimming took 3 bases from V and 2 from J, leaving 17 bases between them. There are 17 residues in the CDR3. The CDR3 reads CASSQGPRGATGNTIYF. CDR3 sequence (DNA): TGCGCCAGCAGCCAGGGCCCTAGGGGGGCGACTGGAAACACCATATATTTT.

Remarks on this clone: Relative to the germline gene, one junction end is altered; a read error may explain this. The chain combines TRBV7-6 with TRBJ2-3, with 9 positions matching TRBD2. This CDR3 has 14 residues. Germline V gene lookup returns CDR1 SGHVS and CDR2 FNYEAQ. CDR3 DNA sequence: TGTGCCAGCAGCCTAGCGGGAATGGCAGATACGCAGTATTTT. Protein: CASSLAGMADTQYF.

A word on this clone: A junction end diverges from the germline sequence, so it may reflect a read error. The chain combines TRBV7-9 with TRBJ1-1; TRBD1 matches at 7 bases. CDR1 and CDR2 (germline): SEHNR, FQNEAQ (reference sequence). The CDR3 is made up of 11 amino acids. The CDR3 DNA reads TGTGCCAGCAGCCCCTGGGAGGGGGCTGTCTTT. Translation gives CASSPWEGAVF.

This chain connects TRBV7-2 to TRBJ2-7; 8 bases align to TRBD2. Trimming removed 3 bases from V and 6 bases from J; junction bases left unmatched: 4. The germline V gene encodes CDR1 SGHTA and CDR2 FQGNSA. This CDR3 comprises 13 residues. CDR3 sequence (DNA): TGTGCCAGCAGCTTCCTAACTAGCGGCGAGCAGTACTTC. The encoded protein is CASSFLTSGEQYF.

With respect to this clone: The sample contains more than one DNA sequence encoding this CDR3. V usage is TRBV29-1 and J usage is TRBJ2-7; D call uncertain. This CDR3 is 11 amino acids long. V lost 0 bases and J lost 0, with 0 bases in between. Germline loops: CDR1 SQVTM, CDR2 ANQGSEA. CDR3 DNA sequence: TGCAGCGTTGAAGACTCCTACGAGCAGTACTTC. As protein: CSVEDSYEQYF.

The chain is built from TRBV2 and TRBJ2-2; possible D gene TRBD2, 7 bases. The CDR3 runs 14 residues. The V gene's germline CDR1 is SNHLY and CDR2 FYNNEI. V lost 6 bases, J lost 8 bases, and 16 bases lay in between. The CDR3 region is CASRAAGAEGELFF. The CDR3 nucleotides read TGTGCCAGCAGGGCGGCGGGGGCCGAAGGGGAGCTGTTTTTT.

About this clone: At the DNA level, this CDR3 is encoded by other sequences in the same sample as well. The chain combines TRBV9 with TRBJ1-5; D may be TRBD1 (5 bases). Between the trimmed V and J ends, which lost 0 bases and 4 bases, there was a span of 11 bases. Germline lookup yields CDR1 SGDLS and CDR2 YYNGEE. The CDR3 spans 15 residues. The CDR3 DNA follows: TGTGCCAGCAGCGTAGAAGGGGACCCAAATCAGCCCCAGCATTTT. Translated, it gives CASSVEGDPNQPQHF.

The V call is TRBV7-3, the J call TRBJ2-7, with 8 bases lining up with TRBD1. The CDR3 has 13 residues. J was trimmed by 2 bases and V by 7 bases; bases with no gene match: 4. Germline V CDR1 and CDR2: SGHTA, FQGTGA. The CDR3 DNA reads TGTGCCAGCACCCAGGGGGCACCCTACGAGCAGTACTTC. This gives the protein CASTQGAPYEQYF.

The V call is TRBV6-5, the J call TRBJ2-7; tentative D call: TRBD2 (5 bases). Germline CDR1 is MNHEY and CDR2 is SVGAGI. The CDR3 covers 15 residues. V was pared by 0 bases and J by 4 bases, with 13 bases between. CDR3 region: CASSYSIYEGYEQYF. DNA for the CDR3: TGTGCCAGCAGTTACTCGATTTATGAGGGATACGAGCAGTACTTC.

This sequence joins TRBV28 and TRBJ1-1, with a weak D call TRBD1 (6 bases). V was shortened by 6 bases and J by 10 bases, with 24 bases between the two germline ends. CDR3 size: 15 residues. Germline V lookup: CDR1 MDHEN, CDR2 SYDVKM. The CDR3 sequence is CASRSAGGLDSPAFF. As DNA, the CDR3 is TGTGCCAGCAGGAGCGCCGGGGGGCTCGATAGTCCAGCTTTCTTT.

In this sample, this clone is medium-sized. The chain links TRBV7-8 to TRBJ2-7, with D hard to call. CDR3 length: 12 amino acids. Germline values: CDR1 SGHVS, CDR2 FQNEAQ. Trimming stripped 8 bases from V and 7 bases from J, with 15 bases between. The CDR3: CASASERREQYF. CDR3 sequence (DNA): TGTGCCAGCGCTTCGGAGAGGCGAGAGCAGTACTTC. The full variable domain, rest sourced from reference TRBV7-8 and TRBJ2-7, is GAGVSQSPRYKVAKRGQDVALRCDPISGHVSLFWYQQALGQGPEFLTYFQNEAQLDKSGLPSDRFFAERPEGSVSTLKIQRTQQEDSAVYLCASASERREQYFGPGTRLTVT.

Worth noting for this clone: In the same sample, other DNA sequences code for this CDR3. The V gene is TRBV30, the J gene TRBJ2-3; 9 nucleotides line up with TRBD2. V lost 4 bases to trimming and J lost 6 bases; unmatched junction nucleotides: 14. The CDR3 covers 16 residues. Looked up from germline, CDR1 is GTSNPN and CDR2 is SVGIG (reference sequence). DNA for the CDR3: TGTGCCTGGACCGAGGGTAGCGGGGGAGACACGGATACGCAGTATTTT. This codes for CAWTEGSGGDTDTQYF.